The 26 T cell receptor beta chains reported below all come from one sample, sequenced in a study of cytomegalovirus exposure and HLA in healthy donors. The PCR contained 60 Vbeta and 13 Jbeta primers. Repertoires were generated with immunoSEQ multiplex PCR, while TCRdb's copy carries only in-frame clones and drops some. The table includes about 140,000 clones, approximately 71% detected once. Sequencing was done on a sample of PBMCs. These receptors were collected from a middle-aged man in good health and CMV-seronegative.

The chain is built from TRBV4-1 and TRBJ2-5; 7 bases are shared with TRBD1. Gene TRBJ2-7 matches the end of the DNA better, so the J call may be wrong. Looked up from germline, CDR1 is MGHRA and CDR2 is YSYEKL. CDR3 length: 16 amino acids. CDR3 region: CASSQDLLTGSYEQYF. The DNA of the CDR3 is TGCGCCAGCAGCCAAGATCTCTTGACAGGGTCCTACGAGCAGTACTTC.

CDR3 bases: TGTGCCAGCAGTGAATCGGGGGGGCCCCAGCATTTT. Protein product: CASSESGGPQHF. J is TRBJ1-5 and V is TRBV2; D is possibly TRBD1 (5 bases). There are 12 residues in the CDR3. Trimming stripped 2 bases from V and 9 bases from J, with 8 bases between. Germline loops: CDR1 SNHLY, CDR2 FYNNEI.

V and J are TRBV19 and TRBJ1-2; D unresolved. There are 15 residues in the CDR3. With 1 base removed from V and 0 bases from J, the gap between germline ends came to 9 bases. The V gene's germline CDR1 is LNHDA and CDR2 SQIVND (reference sequence). This CDR3 is CASSIVGEANYGYTF. The CDR3, as DNA: TGTGCCAGTAGTATAGTGGGCGAAGCTAACTATGGCTACACCTTC.

V and J are TRBV28 and TRBJ1-3, with D perhaps TRBD1 (6 bases). Germline CDR1 and CDR2: MDHEN and SYDVKM. V was shortened by 6 bases and J by 0 bases, with 15 bases between the two germline ends. CDR3 length: 16 amino acids. This chain's CDR3 is CASRPRDTISGNTIYF. DNA of the CDR3: TGTGCCAGCAGGCCCCGGGACACAATCTCTGGAAACACCATATATTTT.

This clone was seen only a few times. CDR3 amino acids: CASSVMGTVNTEAFF. The DNA of the CDR3 is TGTGCCAGCAGTGTGATGGGGACAGTAAACACTGAAGCTTTCTTT. The genes are TRBV2 and TRBJ1-1; 7 bases are shared with TRBD1. The junction had 7 bases not matched to a gene; V was cut back by 4 bases and J by 2 bases. This CDR3 contains 15 residues. Germline lookup yields CDR1 SNHLY and CDR2 FYNNEI.

V and J are TRBV6-1 and TRBJ1-6; D perhaps matches TRBD1 (5 bases). The CDR3 contains 15 residues. The V gene lost 4 bases and the J gene lost 8 bases, with 15 bases spanning the gap. CDR1 is MNHNS, CDR2 SASEGT, per germline. The CDR3 loop reads CASSVTLQGDSPLHF. DNA for the CDR3: TGTGCCAGCAGTGTAACACTGCAAGGGGATTCACCCCTCCACTTT.

The gene calls are TRBV2 and TRBJ2-2; 10 bases map to TRBD1. CDR3 size: 16 residues. Looked up from germline, CDR1 is SNHLY and CDR2 is FYNNEI. V was pared by 3 bases and J by 0 bases, with 1 base of the junction left unmatched. The CDR3 here is CASSETGGANTGELFF. The CDR3 region has the DNA TGTGCCAGCAGTGAGACAGGGGGCGCGAACACCGGGGAGCTGTTTTTT.

The V and J genes are TRBV28 and TRBJ1-5; 8 nucleotides align to TRBD1. The germline V gene has CDR1 MDHEN and CDR2 SYDVKM. The CDR3 is 17 residues long. After removal of 5 bases from V and 5 bases from J, the junction contained 14 bases not matched to a gene. CDR3 DNA: TGTGCCAGCAGTACTTGGGACTTACAGGGGGGGTATCAGCCCCAGCATTTT. Its protein is CASSTWDLQGGYQPQHF.

The J gene is TRBJ2-7, the V gene TRBV9; 8 positions agree with TRBD1. CDR1 is SGDLS and CDR2 is YYNGEE in the germline V gene. This CDR3 contains 16 residues. Trimming took 4 bases from V and 5 from J; bases not matched to a gene: 14. CDR3: CASSPRQGRIVNEQYF. In DNA form, the CDR3 reads TGTGCCAGCAGCCCTCGACAGGGGAGAATCGTAAACGAGCAGTACTTC.

The V gene is TRBV4-1, the J gene TRBJ2-3; 8 nucleotides line up with TRBD2. V shed 6 bases and J 6 bases; nucleotides not matched to a gene: 14. The CDR3 runs 16 residues. Per germline, CDR1 MGHRA and CDR2 YSYEKL. This chain's CDR3 is CASSPHLTSVEDTQYF. The CDR3 coding sequence is TGCGCCAGCAGTCCTCACCTGACTAGCGTGGAGGATACGCAGTATTTT.

The chain links TRBV6-4 to TRBJ2-1, with 7 bases identical to TRBD1. This CDR3 is 17 amino acids long. From germline, CDR1 is MRHNA and CDR2 SNTAGT. V shed 5 bases, J shed 3 bases, and the junction held 13 bases outside the gene matches. The CDR3 loop reads CASSHTTRQGSYNEQFF. The CDR3 DNA follows: TGTGCCAGCAGTCATACGACCCGACAGGGCAGCTACAATGAGCAGTTCTTC.

The chain links TRBV6-1 to TRBJ1-2; D unclear. V was cut by 0 bases and J by 8 bases, with 19 bases left in between. CDR1 and CDR2 (germline): MNHNS, SASEGT. The CDR3 sequence is 16 residues long. The CDR3 nucleotides read TGTGCCAGCAGTGAAGCAATGCGCATATCCGATCCGGGCTACACCTTC. Encoded protein: CASSEAMRISDPGYTF.

Here the CDR3 DNA reads TGTGCCAGCAGCTTAGAAGACCTAGCGGGAATGTTCGCAGATACGCAGTATTTT. Translating gives CASSLEDLAGMFADTQYF. This sequence joins TRBV7-6 and TRBJ2-3; 9 bases match TRBD2. With V trimmed by 1 base and J by 4 bases, 12 bases remained unmatched. The CDR3 runs 18 residues. The germline V gene has CDR1 SGHVS and CDR2 FNYEAQ.

The chain combines TRBV9 with TRBJ2-6; weak D call: TRBD1 (5 bases). CDR1 and CDR2 from the germline V gene are SGDLS and YYNGEE. The V end was cut by 3 bases, the J end by 0 bases, with 13 bases between. This CDR3 contains 17 residues. CDR3 bases: TGTGCCAGCAGCGCCAGGGCTTGGAGCTCTGGGGCCAACGTCCTGACTTTC. Its protein is CASSARAWSSGANVLTF.

The chain combines TRBV4-2 with TRBJ1-5, with no clear D. The CDR3 is 15 amino acids. The V and J ends lost 1 base and 0 bases respectively, with 7 bases between them. The V gene's germline CDR1 is LGHNA and CDR2 YNFKEQ. The CDR3 sequence is CASSQARYSNQPQHF. CDR3 DNA sequence: TGTGCCAGCAGCCAAGCCAGGTATAGCAATCAGCCCCAGCATTTT.

Regarding this clone: No DNA is shown, since the ends of the CDR3 on it are uncertain; the CDR3 is the one TCRdb lists. The V and J genes are TRBV25-1 and TRBJ2-1; the table's D gene call, TRBD1, was not cross checked with the DNA. The CDR3 adds up to 15 amino acids, both ends counted. Germline CDR1 and CDR2: MGHDK and SYGVNS. The CDR3 loop reads CASSTSGQGYNEQFF.

V is TRBV5-1 and J is TRBJ2-7, with TRBD2 matching 9 bases. Germline V CDR1 and CDR2: SGHRS, YFSETQ. Germline trimming cut 0 bases from V and 6 bases from J; bases unmatched to any gene: 10. The CDR3 runs 16 residues. The DNA of the CDR3 is TGCGCCAGCAGCTTGGAGGGGCGGGGGGGATTGAGCGAGCAGTACTTC. This encodes CASSLEGRGGLSEQYF.

This clone appeared a few times. The chain uses TRBV25-1 and TRBJ2-7; D uncertain. The CDR3 covers 14 residues. V lost 1 base and J lost 3, with 10 bases in between. The germline gives CDR1 MGHDK, CDR2 SYGVNS. Here the CDR3 DNA reads TGTGCCAGCAGTGAATCAGGCACGGTCTACGAGCAGTACTTC. It translates to CASSESGTVYEQYF.

This chain uses TRBV5-1 with TRBJ1-6; 7 nucleotides line up with TRBD1. From germline, CDR1 is SGHRS and CDR2 YFSETQ. CDR3 length: 14 residues. J lost 11 bases, V lost 0 bases, and 5 bases had no gene match. In DNA form, the CDR3 reads TGCGCCAGCAGCTTGGCCGGCAGGGGGGCACCCCTCCACTTT. As protein: CASSLAGRGAPLHF.

This chain connects TRBV14 to TRBJ1-5; D ambiguous. The CDR3 is 15 residues long. Germline-derived CDR1 and CDR2 are SGHDN and FVKESK. V lost 4 bases and J 6 bases, leaving 16 bases between the germline ends. The CDR3 sequence: CASSLHRRRVQPQHF. For the CDR3, the DNA is TGTGCCAGCAGCCTCCACCGGAGGCGGGTTCAGCCCCAGCATTTT.

V gene TRBV5-1 combines with J gene TRBJ2-7, with TRBD1 as a possible D gene (6 bases). This CDR3 region has 15 residues. Trimming took off 1 base at V and 2 bases at J, with 13 bases between the two ends. Germline loops: CDR1 SGHRS, CDR2 YFSETQ. As DNA, the CDR3 is TGCGCCAGCAGCTTGTCCGGGGACATAACCTACGAGCAGTACTTC. It translates to CASSLSGDITYEQYF. The complete variable domain, with remaining parts taken from reference TRBV5-1 and TRBJ2-7, reads KAGVTQTPRYLIKTRGQQVTLSCSPISGHRSVSWYQQTPGQGLQFLFEYFSETQRNKGNFPGRFSGRQFSNSRSEMNVSTLELGDSALYLCASSLSGDITYEQYFGPGTRLTVT.

The chain is built from TRBV7-6 and TRBJ2-2; the match to TRBD2 covers 8 bases. V lost 1 base to trimming and J lost 2 bases; unmatched junction nucleotides: 9. CDR1 and CDR2 from the germline V gene are SGHVS and FNYEAQ. The CDR3 is 18 residues long. CDR3 sequence: CASSLGLAGLINTGELFF. The CDR3 DNA is TGTGCCAGCAGCTTAGGCCTAGCGGGCCTCATAAACACCGGGGAGCTGTTTTTT.

The V and J genes are TRBV25-1 and TRBJ2-7; tentatively, D is TRBD1 (6 bases). Trimming took off 10 bases at V and 6 bases at J, with 25 bases between the two ends. This CDR3 contains 15 residues. The germline V gene has CDR1 MGHDK and CDR2 SYGVNS. The CDR3 nucleotides are TGTGCCACCACCCCTCTAAACAACCAAGGGGGCGAGCAGTACTTC. It specifies CATTPLNNQGGEQYF.

The rearrangement links TRBV20-1 to TRBJ2-5, with D unclear. The CDR3 spans 11 residues. V was clipped by 4 bases and J by 2 bases, with 5 bases between them. CDR1 DFQATT and CDR2 SNEGSKA come from the germline V gene (reference sequence). CDR3 sequence reads: CSAINQETQYF. The CDR3 DNA reads TGCAGTGCTATTAATCAAGAGACCCAGTACTTC.

This chain joins TRBV6-1 and TRBJ2-3; TRBD1 aligns across 9 bases. From germline, CDR1 is MNHNS and CDR2 SASEGT. The CDR3 loop spans 15 amino acids. The V gene end was trimmed by 4 bases and the J gene end by 6 bases; junction bases not matched to a gene: 8. CDR3 DNA sequence: TGTGCCAGCAGTGCACTTCGGACAGGGGCGGATACGCAGTATTTT. Translated, it gives CASSALRTGADTQYF.

CDR3 bases: TGTGCCAGTAGTCCCGGGGAAAAGGCCACCGGGGAGCTGTTTTTT. Residues: CASSPGEKATGELFF. The chain has TRBV19 and TRBJ2-2; D is possibly TRBD2 (5 bases). CDR3 size: 15 residues. Germline V gives CDR1 LNHDA, CDR2 SQIVND (reference sequence). V was trimmed by 5 bases and J by 4 bases, leaving 14 bases between them.